This note documents a single TCR beta chain sequence. Its antigen is still unknown. These data belong to a study of T-cell memory formation after mild COVID-19. Across the whole study: Most TCR clusters belonged to a single donor. Overall study results and limits: Clones shrinking between day 15 and 85 showed a balanced CD4/CD8 split, and those that grew later tilted toward CD4+. Several responding clones turned up in pre-infection memory, indicating that cross-reactive memory may have taken part.

5'RACE primed from the constant segment yielded TCR alpha and TCR beta cDNA libraries bearing sample barcodes and UMIs. TCRdb ran MiXCR on the 5' RACE reads and lists one entry per CDR3 protein. Of approximately 570,000 distinct CDR3 sequences listed, 18% are singletons. From germline, CDR1 is SEHNR and CDR2 FQNEAQ (reference sequence). The CDR3 runs to 17 residues. The V and J ends lost 7 bases and 0 bases respectively, with 18 bases between them. The TCR sequence derives from an adult woman who had mild COVID-19 (a few samples of this study predate the infection). Cell type and time point are not known. The chain combines TRBV7-9 with TRBJ2-2; tentative D call: TRBD1 (5 bases). Material: PBMCs or a T cell subset sorted from them (not recorded which). The CDR3: CASNRDQGGPNTGELFF. CDR3 nucleotide sequence: TGTGCCAGCAATAGAGACCAGGGTGGGCCGAACACCGGGGAGCTGTTTTTT.